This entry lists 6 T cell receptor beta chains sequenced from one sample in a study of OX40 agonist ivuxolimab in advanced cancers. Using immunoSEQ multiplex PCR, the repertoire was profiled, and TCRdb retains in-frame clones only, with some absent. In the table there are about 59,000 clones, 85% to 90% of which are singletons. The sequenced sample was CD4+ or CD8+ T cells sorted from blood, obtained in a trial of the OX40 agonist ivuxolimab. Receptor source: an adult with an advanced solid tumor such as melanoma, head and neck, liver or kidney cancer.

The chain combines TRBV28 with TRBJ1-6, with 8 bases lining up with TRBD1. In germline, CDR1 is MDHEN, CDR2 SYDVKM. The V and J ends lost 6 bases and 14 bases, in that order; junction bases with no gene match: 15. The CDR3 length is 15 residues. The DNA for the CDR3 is TGTGCCAGCAGCTTCGCCCGACAGGGGATTGGCACCCTCCACTTT. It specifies CASSFARQGIGTLHF.

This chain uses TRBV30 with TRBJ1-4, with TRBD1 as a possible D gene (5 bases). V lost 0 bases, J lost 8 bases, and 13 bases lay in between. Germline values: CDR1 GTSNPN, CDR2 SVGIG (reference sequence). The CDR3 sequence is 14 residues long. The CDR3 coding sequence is TGTGCCTGGAGTGTCCTAGGGGTAGAGGAAAAACTGTTTTTT. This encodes CAWSVLGVEEKLFF.

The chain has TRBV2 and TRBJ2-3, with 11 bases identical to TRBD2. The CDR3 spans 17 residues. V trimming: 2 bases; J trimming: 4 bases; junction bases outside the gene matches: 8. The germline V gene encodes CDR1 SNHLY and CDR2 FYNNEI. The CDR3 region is CASSESSGGPPPDTQYF. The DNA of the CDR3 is TGTGCCAGCAGTGAATCTAGCGGGGGGCCCCCCCCAGATACGCAGTATTTT.

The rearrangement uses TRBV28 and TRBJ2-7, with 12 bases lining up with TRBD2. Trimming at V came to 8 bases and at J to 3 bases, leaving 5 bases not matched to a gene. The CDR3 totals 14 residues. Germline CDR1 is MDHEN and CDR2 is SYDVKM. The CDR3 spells CASETSGRNYEQYF. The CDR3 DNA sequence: TGTGCCAGCGAGACTAGCGGGAGAAACTACGAGCAGTACTTC.

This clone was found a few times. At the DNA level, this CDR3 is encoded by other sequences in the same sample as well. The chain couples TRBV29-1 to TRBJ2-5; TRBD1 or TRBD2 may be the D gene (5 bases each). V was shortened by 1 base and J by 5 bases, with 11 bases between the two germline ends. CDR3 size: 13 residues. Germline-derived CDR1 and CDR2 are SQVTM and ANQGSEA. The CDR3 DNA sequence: TGCAGCGTTGAAGGAGGGGCGCAGGAGACCCAGTACTTC. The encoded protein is CSVEGGAQETQYF.

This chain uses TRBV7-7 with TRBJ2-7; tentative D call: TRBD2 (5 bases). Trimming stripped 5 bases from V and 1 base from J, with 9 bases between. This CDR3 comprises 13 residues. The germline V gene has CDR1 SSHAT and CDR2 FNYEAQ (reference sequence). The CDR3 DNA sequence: TGTGCCAGCAGCCTCCGAGGGTCCTACGAGCAGTACTTC. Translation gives CASSLRGSYEQYF.